The T cell receptor beta chain under discussion was sequenced for a study of OX40 agonist ivuxolimab in advanced cancers. Clones were read by immunoSEQ multiplex PCR, and TCRdb kept only the in-frame ones, dropping some. The data show some 81,000 clones, approximately 85% seen once. The sequences come from CD4+ or CD8+ T cells sorted from blood, collected in a trial of the OX40 agonist ivuxolimab. The receptor comes from an adult with an advanced solid tumor such as melanoma, head and neck, liver or kidney cancer.

CDR3 in amino acids: CASSQASRGGEKLFF. The CDR3 DNA sequence: TGCGCCAGCAGCCAAGCATCGAGGGGTGGGGAAAAACTGTTTTTT. The chain has TRBV4-3 and TRBJ1-4; possible D gene TRBD1, 5 bases. V was cut by 1 base and J by 8 bases, with 14 bases left in between. There are 15 residues in the CDR3. Germline CDR1 and CDR2: LGHNA and YSLEER.